The 5 T cell receptor beta chains reported below all come from one sample, sequenced in a study of molecular identifiers for immune sequencing clone quantification. TCRdb called the PCR reads again in MiXCR, with one record for every CDR3 protein. The sample has just under 650,000 distinct CDR3 sequences; about 20% are singletons. Sequenced sample: naive CD8+ T cells from blood, with Jurkat cell RNA spiked in. As to subset: FACS-sorted CD8+CD4-CCR7+CD45RA+ naive T cells. The receptors derive from a human donor in good health. Some libraries in this study had Jurkat cell RNA spiked in.

With respect to this clonotype: Since a much larger clone is just one base distant, this may be a read error. The gene calls are TRBV6-5 and TRBJ1-6; 10 bases match TRBD1. The germline gives CDR1 MNHEY, CDR2 SVGAGI. This CDR3 region has 14 residues. The CDR3 nucleotides are TGTGCCGGCAGCCCGGGACAGGGGAATTCACCCCTCCACTTT. Its translation: CAGSPGQGNSPLHF.

This clonotype appeared many times. The chain employs TRBV29-1 and TRBJ2-6; no reliable D call. The CDR3 contains 16 residues. Deletions cut 0 bases from V and 4 bases from J, with 13 bases between. Germline lookup yields CDR1 SQVTM and CDR2 ANQGSEA. The CDR3 here is CSVEDKTDPGANVLTF. The DNA for the CDR3 is TGCAGCGTTGAAGATAAGACGGATCCCGGGGCCAACGTCCTGACTTTC.

The table lists this clonotype with a count of one. A much larger clone lies one base from this, so it may be a read error. The chain combines TRBV30 with TRBJ2-1; 8 nucleotides match TRBD1. The CDR3 loop spans 12 amino acids. V gave up 2 bases and J gave up 9 bases; unmatched junction bases: 3. Germline CDR1 and CDR2: GTSNPN and SVGIG (reference sequence). CDR3: CAWSQGAAEQFF. Written as DNA, the CDR3 is TGTGCCTGGAGTCAGGGGGCGGCTGAGCAGTTCTTC.

The chain is built from TRBV11-2 and TRBJ2-7; no clear D gene. V was cut by 5 bases and J by 5 bases, with 13 bases left in between. The germline V gene has CDR1 SGHAT and CDR2 FQNNGV. This CDR3 is 13 amino acids long. The DNA for the CDR3 is TGTGCCAGCAGCGCGACCCGGTTCAACGAGCAGTACTTC. Translation gives CASSATRFNEQYF.

V and J are TRBV12-3 or TRBV12-4 and TRBJ1-2; D remains unclear. Deletions cut 0 bases from V and 0 bases from J, with 5 bases between. This CDR3 comprises 14 residues. The CDR3 loop is CASSLAPTNYGYTF. DNA for the CDR3: TGTGCCAGCAGTTTAGCGCCCACTAACTATGGCTACACCTTC.